These 11 T cell receptor beta chains came from one sample sequenced in a study of shared clonotypes between healthy human individuals. Naive CD8 cells were CD45RO-negative, positively selected for CCR7, excluding terminally differentiated effector memory CD45RA+ cells. Sequencing used immunoSEQ multiplex PCR; TCRdb keeps in-frame clones, though not all of them. The table records about 750,000 clones, nearly 95% of them present only once. Sequencing input: naive CD8+ T cells sorted from blood. The receptors were gathered from a man younger than 40 in good health.

CDR3 protein: CASSSTDGTGELFF. The CDR3, as DNA: TGTGCCAGCAGCTCAACCGACGGCACCGGGGAGCTGTTTTTT. V gene TRBV7-9 combines with J gene TRBJ2-2; D gene unclear. V lost 4 bases, J lost 4 bases, and 10 bases lay in between. CDR1 SEHNR and CDR2 FQNEAQ come from the germline V gene (reference sequence). The CDR3 runs to 14 residues.

On this clone: Other nucleotide sequences from this sample produce the same CDR3. V gene TRBV10-2 combines with J gene TRBJ1-5; D gene unclear. This CDR3 has 13 residues. The germline V gene has CDR1 WSHSY and CDR2 SAAADI. Trimming removed 0 bases from V and 2 bases from J, with 2 bases in between. The CDR3 sequence is CASSESGNQPQHF. CDR3 sequence (DNA): TGCGCCAGCAGTGAGTCAGGCAATCAGCCCCAGCATTTT.

The rearrangement uses TRBV9 and TRBJ2-3; either TRBD1 or TRBD2 may supply D (5 bases each). The germline CDR1 and CDR2 sequences are SGDLS and YYNGEE. This CDR3 has 15 residues. V was clipped by 1 base and J by 3 bases, with 12 bases between them. The CDR3 sequence is CASSVYGGVTDTQYF. CDR3 bases: TGTGCCAGCAGCGTATATGGGGGAGTAACAGATACGCAGTATTTT.

V gene TRBV9 combines with J gene TRBJ2-2; D is possibly TRBD1 or TRBD2 (5 bases each). Germline lookup yields CDR1 SGDLS and CDR2 YYNGEE. The V and J ends lost 2 bases and 6 bases respectively, with 11 bases between them. CDR3 length: 14 amino acids. The CDR3: CASSVNLGAGELFF. Here the CDR3 DNA reads TGTGCCAGCAGCGTTAATTTGGGGGCCGGGGAGCTGTTTTTT.

In nucleotides, the CDR3 is TGCGCCAGCAGCTTGGGACACCTAGAGACCCAGTACTTC. Its translation: CASSLGHLETQYF. V is TRBV5-1 and J is TRBJ2-5; D gene ambiguous. V dropped 0 bases and J dropped 4 bases, with 7 bases sitting between them. Germline V gives CDR1 SGHRS, CDR2 YFSETQ. The CDR3 loop spans 13 amino acids. Full variable domain (outside the CDR3, taken from reference TRBV5-1 and TRBJ2-5): KAGVTQTPRYLIKTRGQQVTLSCSPISGHRSVSWYQQTPGQGLQFLFEYFSETQRNKGNFPGRFSGRQFSNSRSEMNVSTLELGDSALYLCASSLGHLETQYFGPGTRLLVL.

This clone has just a few counts. A read error may produce the germline difference seen at one junction end. CDR3 loop: CASSLWGSQETQYF. The CDR3 coding sequence is TGTGCTAGCAGCTTGTGGGGGTCCCAAGAGACCCAGTACTTC. This sequence joins TRBV7-7 and TRBJ2-5; D assignment may be TRBD1 or TRBD2 (5 bases each). This CDR3 has 14 residues. From germline, CDR1 is SSHAT and CDR2 FNYEAQ (reference sequence).

V is TRBV5-1 and J is TRBJ2-7; TRBD1 or TRBD2 may be the D gene (5 bases each). Trimming cost V 4 bases and J 7 bases, with 21 bases left between them. Germline V gene data show CDR1 as SGHRS and CDR2 as YFSETQ. The CDR3 extends over 15 amino acids. The CDR3 is CASSLTDTSGREQYF. The CDR3 region has the DNA TGCGCCAGCAGCCTGACGGACACCTCTGGGAGAGAGCAGTACTTC.

This clone appeared a few times. Different DNA sequences within this sample yield the same CDR3. The chain combines TRBV6-6 with TRBJ2-7; no clear D. Germline CDR1 reads MNHNY; CDR2 reads SVGAGI (reference sequence). Trimming removed 5 bases at V and 0 bases at J, with 2 bases between. The CDR3 consists of 11 residues. CDR3 protein: CASSPSYEQYF. CDR3 DNA: TGTGCCAGCAGTCCCTCCTACGAGCAGTACTTC.

This chain uses TRBV10-3 with TRBJ2-1, with a tentative D call TRBD1 (5 bases). Trimming pared 0 bases from V and 6 bases from J, leaving 9 bases between. This CDR3 is built from 14 residues. CDR1 ENHRY and CDR2 SYGVKD come from the germline V gene. CDR3 in amino acids: CAISESWGANEQFF. CDR3 DNA sequence: TGTGCCATCAGTGAGTCGTGGGGCGCCAATGAGCAGTTCTTC.

The chain recombines TRBV6-6 with TRBJ2-3; D is unresolved. With 0 bases removed from V and 5 bases from J, the gap between germline ends came to 12 bases. Per the germline V gene, CDR1 is MNHNY and CDR2 is SVGAGI (reference sequence). This CDR3 is 15 amino acids long. CDR3 in amino acids: CASSYSVQVEDTQYF. The CDR3 nucleotides read TGTGCCAGCAGTTACTCGGTGCAGGTCGAAGATACGCAGTATTTT.

This chain connects TRBV15 to TRBJ2-5, with 11 positions matching TRBD2. V dropped 5 bases and J dropped 3; count of bases not matched to a gene: 5. The length of the CDR3 is 15 residues. Germline V gene sequence: CDR1 LNHNV, CDR2 YYDKDF (reference sequence). CDR3 DNA: TGTGCCACCAGCCAGGAGACTAGCGGGGAAGAGACCCAGTACTTC. Translated: CATSQETSGEETQYF.